These 28 T cell receptor beta chains originate from one sample sequenced in a study of blood T cell repertoires in COVID-19. Only in-frame clones appear in the TCRdb table, and some are missing; sequencing was by immunoSEQ multiplex PCR. The sample carries about 430,000 clones, more than 70% recorded once. The material sequenced was PBMCs or T cells enriched from blood (not recorded which). The receptors stem from a young woman who had been exposed to COVID-19.

Remarks on this clone: At one end the junction does not follow the germline gene, possibly because of a read error. The rearrangement joins TRBV5-1 to TRBJ1-2; TRBD1 aligns across 8 bases. CDR3 length equals 12 residues. Germline V gene sequence: CDR1 SGHRS, CDR2 YFSETQ. The CDR3 DNA sequence: TGCGCCAGCAGCCCAGGACAGGGTGGCAACACCTTC. As protein: CASSPGQGGNTF.

The count of this clone is one. The rearrangement uses TRBV30 and TRBJ2-5; no clear D gene. The CDR3 runs 13 residues. V lost 3 bases and J lost 7, with 15 bases in between. Germline V gene sequence: CDR1 GTSNPN, CDR2 SVGIG (reference sequence). The CDR3 protein is CAWSRAGFGTQYF. DNA for the CDR3: TGTGCCTGGAGCCGTGCTGGTTTCGGGACCCAGTACTTC.

This clone came up a few times. This chain connects TRBV15 to TRBJ1-2; D unresolved. V was clipped by 0 bases and J by 1 base, with 9 bases between them. The CDR3 spans 15 residues. Germline V gene data show CDR1 as LNHNV and CDR2 as YYDKDF (reference sequence). For the CDR3, the DNA is TGTGCCACCAGCAGAGATCTTTCCAGTAACTATGGCTACACCTTC. This encodes CATSRDLSSNYGYTF. Filled out from reference TRBV15 and TRBJ1-2, the complete variable domain reads DAMVIQNPRYQVTQFGKPVTLSCSQTLNHNVMYWYQQKSSQAPKLLFHYYDKDFNNEADTPDNFQSRRPNTSFCFLDIRSPGLGDTAMYLCATSRDLSSNYGYTFGSGTRLTVV.

The chain joins TRBV28 to TRBJ1-6; D gene uncertain. V lost 3 bases and J 7 bases, leaving 10 bases between the germline ends. CDR3 length: 14 residues. Germline V gives CDR1 MDHEN, CDR2 SYDVKM. The CDR3, as DNA: TGTGCCAGCAGTTTTCCGACTCCCAATTCACCCCTCCACTTT. Translated: CASSFPTPNSPLHF.

The genes are TRBV28 and TRBJ2-1, with D tentatively TRBD2 (6 bases). This CDR3 contains 15 residues. V was cut by 6 bases and J by 2 bases, with 14 bases left in between. Germline assignment: CDR1 MDHEN and CDR2 SYDVKM. The DNA for the CDR3 is TGTGCCAGCAGGTTCAGGGAGGAGACCTACAATGAGCAGTTCTTC. It yields the protein CASRFREETYNEQFF.

The chain is built from TRBV28 and TRBJ2-1; D is perhaps TRBD2 (7 bases). The V end was cut by 3 bases, the J end by 11 bases, with 14 bases between. The CDR3 spans 13 residues. Germline-derived CDR1 and CDR2 are MDHEN and SYDVKM. The CDR3 sequence is CASSFRGAGKQFF. The DNA of the CDR3 is TGTGCCAGCAGTTTCCGGGGGGCCGGCAAGCAGTTCTTC.

The chain couples TRBV27 to TRBJ2-1, with TRBD2 as a possible D gene (6 bases). CDR3 length equals 17 residues. Trimming stripped 5 bases from V and 0 bases from J, with 17 bases between. Germline lookup yields CDR1 MNHEY and CDR2 SMNVEV (reference sequence). CDR3 bases: TGTGCCAGCAGTGAGCTAGCGTGGTACAGCTCCTACAATGAGCAGTTCTTC. It encodes CASSELAWYSSYNEQFF.

The chain employs TRBV25-1 and TRBJ2-7; D unclear. The V gene's germline CDR1 is MGHDK and CDR2 SYGVNS. With 5 bases removed from V and 2 bases from J, the gap between germline ends came to 4 bases. The CDR3 runs to 11 residues. DNA for the CDR3: TGTGCCAGCAGTCCGGCCTACGAGCAGTACTTC. Protein product: CASSPAYEQYF.

The chain couples TRBV19 to TRBJ1-2; 10 positions match TRBD1. V shed 6 bases, J shed 4 bases, and the junction held 5 bases outside the gene matches. There are 14 residues in the CDR3. Germline lookup yields CDR1 LNHDA and CDR2 SQIVND (reference sequence). CDR3 sequence reads: CASSPGQGLYGYTF. The CDR3 nucleotides read TGTGCCAGTAGCCCGGGACAGGGGCTCTATGGCTACACCTTC.

The sample holds one count of this clone. Germline and junction disagree at one end, which may indicate a read error. The rearrangement links TRBV4-1 to TRBJ1-3, with D maybe TRBD1 (6 bases). There are 15 residues in the CDR3. Germline V gene sequence: CDR1 MGHRA, CDR2 YSYEKL. The CDR3 nucleotides read TGCGCCAGCAGCGAAGAAACAGGGTCTGGAAACACCATATATTTT. It specifies CASSEETGSGNTIYF.

The V gene is TRBV14, the J gene TRBJ1-2; D possibly corresponds to TRBD1 (6 bases). Trimming removed 1 base from V and 2 bases from J, with 11 bases in between. CDR1 and CDR2 (germline): SGHDN, FVKESK. This CDR3 is built from 15 residues. CDR3 nucleotides: TGTGCCAGCAGCCAAGTTGTCGGACAGAACTATGGCTACACCTTC. It codes for CASSQVVGQNYGYTF.

V gene TRBV18 combines with J gene TRBJ2-7; the match to TRBD1 covers 8 bases. The J segment lost 6 bases and the V segment lost 6 bases, leaving 13 bases of the junction unmatched. The CDR3 length is 15 residues. Germline V gene sequence: CDR1 KGHSH, CDR2 LQKENI. As DNA, the CDR3 is TGTGCCAGCTCCCCTGACAGGGGAAATCAGGGCGAGCAGTACTTC. It translates to CASSPDRGNQGEQYF.

This chain connects TRBV4-1 to TRBJ1-6; 7 nucleotides align to TRBD1. J was trimmed by 10 bases and V by 4 bases; bases with no gene match: 13. The CDR3 is 16 residues long. Germline V gene data show CDR1 as MGHRA and CDR2 as YSYEKL. The CDR3 loop reads CASSLDRAGGGSPLHF. The CDR3 DNA reads TGCGCCAGCAGCCTAGACAGGGCGGGAGGTGGATCACCCCTCCACTTT.

The rearrangement links TRBV5-8 to TRBJ2-2; D gene uncertain. V was pared by 1 base and J by 6 bases, with 13 bases between. CDR3 length: 15 residues. Germline CDR1 and CDR2: SGHTS and YDEGEE. The CDR3 nucleotides read TGTGCCAGCAGCTTGATGTGGGTTAGCTCCGGGGAGCTGTTTTTT. Residues: CASSLMWVSSGELFF.

V gene TRBV7-9 combines with J gene TRBJ1-6; 9 nucleotides line up with TRBD1. The CDR3 has 17 residues. After removal of 2 bases from V and 8 bases from J, the junction contained 10 bases not matched to a gene. CDR1 is SEHNR, CDR2 FQNEAQ, per germline (reference sequence). The CDR3 region is CASSLRATGGLDSPLHF. The CDR3 bases are TGTGCCAGCAGCTTAAGGGCGACAGGGGGTTTGGATTCACCCCTCCACTTT.

The rearrangement joins TRBV20-1 to TRBJ2-3; unclear D gene. CDR1 DFQATT and CDR2 SNEGSKA come from the germline V gene (reference sequence). The germline V and J ends were trimmed by 6 bases and 4 bases, with 14 bases remaining between them. The CDR3 consists of 13 residues. The CDR3 here is CSASFNRADTQYF. CDR3 sequence (DNA): TGCAGTGCCAGTTTTAACCGGGCAGATACGCAGTATTTT.

This sequence joins TRBV11-2 and TRBJ1-5; tentatively, D is TRBD1 (5 bases). CDR1 and CDR2 from the germline V gene are SGHAT and FQNNGV. V lost 6 bases and J lost 1, with 13 bases in between. This CDR3 region has 15 residues. The CDR3 bases are TGTGCCAGCAGGAAAGAACCAGGGAGCAATCAGCCCCAGCATTTT. It yields the protein CASRKEPGSNQPQHF.

J is TRBJ2-2 and V is TRBV27; 12 bases line up with TRBD2. Germline V gene lookup returns CDR1 MNHEY and CDR2 SMNVEV (reference sequence). The V and J ends lost 8 bases and 0 bases, in that order; junction bases with no gene match: 19. The length of the CDR3 is 21 residues. DNA for the CDR3: TGTGCCAGCGTCAAAAAAGGAACTAGCGGGAGGACGTTAACGAACACCGGGGAGCTGTTTTTT. Protein: CASVKKGTSGRTLTNTGELFF.

V is TRBV9 and J is TRBJ2-7; TRBD1 matches at 8 bases. Germline lookup yields CDR1 SGDLS and CDR2 YYNGEE. J was trimmed by 3 bases and V by 4 bases; bases with no gene match: 6. This CDR3 region has 14 residues. CDR3: CASSPGQGFYEQYF. DNA of the CDR3: TGTGCCAGCAGCCCCGGACAGGGTTTCTACGAGCAGTACTTC.

The J gene is TRBJ1-6, the V gene TRBV27, with 7 nucleotides matching TRBD1. The CDR3 length is 14 residues. Per germline, CDR1 MNHEY and CDR2 SMNVEV (reference sequence). Germline trimming cut 5 bases from V and 10 bases from J; bases unmatched to any gene: 8. The CDR3 reads CASSLTGVRSPLHF. The CDR3 nucleotides read TGTGCCAGCAGTCTTACAGGGGTACGGTCACCCCTCCACTTT.

Written as DNA, the CDR3 is TGTGCCAGCAGTGAAGGAGGATTCAATTCACCCCTCCACTTT. This codes for CASSEGGFNSPLHF. This chain connects TRBV2 to TRBJ1-6; D is ambiguous. V was shortened by 1 base and J by 7 bases, with 8 bases between the two germline ends. Germline V lookup: CDR1 SNHLY, CDR2 FYNNEI. This CDR3 comprises 14 residues.

J is TRBJ2-2 and V is TRBV24-1; TRBD1 aligns across 8 bases. This CDR3 contains 16 residues. Trimming cost V 4 bases and J 0 bases; bases outside gene matches: 3. Germline assignment: CDR1 KGHDR and CDR2 SFDVKD. The CDR3 bases are TGTGCCACCAGTGACTTGGACAGGGCGAACACCGGGGAGCTGTTTTTT. Its translation: CATSDLDRANTGELFF.

The gene calls are TRBV5-1 and TRBJ2-5; TRBD1 aligns across 10 bases. CDR3 size: 17 residues. The junction had 13 bases not matched to a gene; V was cut back by 1 base and J by 7 bases. Germline V gene sequence: CDR1 SGHRS, CDR2 YFSETQ. CDR3 amino acids: CASSLSPVGQGDLTQYF. For the CDR3, the DNA is TGCGCCAGCAGCTTGTCTCCTGTCGGACAGGGGGACTTGACCCAGTACTTC. The full variable domain, rest sourced from reference TRBV5-1 and TRBJ2-5, is KAGVTQTPRYLIKTRGQQVTLSCSPISGHRSVSWYQQTPGQGLQFLFEYFSETQRNKGNFPGRFSGRQFSNSRSEMNVSTLELGDSALYLCASSLSPVGQGDLTQYFGPGTRLLVL.

The gene calls are TRBV4-2 and TRBJ2-1; 9 bases align to TRBD2. Germline-derived CDR1 and CDR2 are LGHNA and YNFKEQ. This CDR3 contains 17 residues. Trimming cost V 0 bases and J 6 bases; bases outside gene matches: 9. The CDR3, as DNA: TGTGCCAGCAGCCAAGAGAGTGCGGGAGGGCCTGGCAATGAGCAGTTCTTC. It codes for CASSQESAGGPGNEQFF.

The chain links TRBV10-3 to TRBJ2-3; 9 nucleotides line up with TRBD1. CDR1 is ENHRY and CDR2 is SYGVKD in the germline V gene. V lost 3 bases and J lost 5; bases outside the gene matches: 3. CDR3 length: 14 residues. For the CDR3, the DNA is TGTGCCATCAGTGATTCGACAGGGGGAGATACGCAGTATTTT. As protein: CAISDSTGGDTQYF.

The chain recombines TRBV5-6 with TRBJ2-7, with 11 bases lining up with TRBD1. The CDR3 totals 14 residues. Germline V gene lookup returns CDR1 SGHDT and CDR2 YYEEEE. Losses at the gene ends were 4 bases for V and 4 bases for J; bases not matched to a gene: 4. CDR3 protein: CASSPDRGRYEQYF. As DNA, the CDR3 is TGTGCCAGCAGCCCGGACAGGGGGCGTTACGAGCAGTACTTC.

The chain uses TRBV28 and TRBJ2-1, with 11 positions matching TRBD2. The CDR3 is 19 residues long. V was clipped by 6 bases and J by 7 bases; unmatched bases: 20. Germline V lookup: CDR1 MDHEN, CDR2 SYDVKM. The CDR3 DNA reads TGTGCCAGCAGCCATCCATCCCCGCTACTAGCGGGAGTGAATAATGAGCAGTTCTTC. Translating gives CASSHPSPLLAGVNNEQFF. Variable domain in full (rest from reference TRBV28 and TRBJ2-1): DVKVTQSSRYLVKRTGEKVFLECVQDMDHENMFWYRQDPGLGLRLIYFSYDVKMKEKGDIPEGYSVSREKKERFSLILESASTNQTSMYLCASSHPSPLLAGVNNEQFFGPGTRLTVL.

The V call is TRBV23-1, the J call TRBJ1-1; unclear D gene. TRBV23-1 is noted as an ORF with a role that remains uncertain. Trimming shortened V by 3 bases and J by 0 bases, and 14 bases separated the two germline ends. The CDR3 is 16 residues long. The CDR3 nucleotides read TGCGCCAGCAGTCATCCCGCCTTACACCTGAACACTGAAGCTTTCTTT. Translated: CASSHPALHLNTEAFF.